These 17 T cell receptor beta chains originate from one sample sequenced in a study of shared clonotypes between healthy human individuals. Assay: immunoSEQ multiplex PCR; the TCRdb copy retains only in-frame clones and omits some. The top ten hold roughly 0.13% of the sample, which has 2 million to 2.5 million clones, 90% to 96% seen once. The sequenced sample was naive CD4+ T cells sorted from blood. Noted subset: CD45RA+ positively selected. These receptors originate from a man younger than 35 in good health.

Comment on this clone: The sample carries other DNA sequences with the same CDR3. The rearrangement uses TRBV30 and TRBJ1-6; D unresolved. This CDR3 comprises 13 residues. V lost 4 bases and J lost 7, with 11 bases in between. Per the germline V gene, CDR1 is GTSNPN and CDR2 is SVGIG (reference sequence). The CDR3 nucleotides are TGTGCCTGGACTGTAGCCGGGAATTCACCCCTCCACTTT. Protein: CAWTVAGNSPLHF. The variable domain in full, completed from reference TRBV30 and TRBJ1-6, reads SQTIHQWPATLVQPVGSPLSLECTVEGTSNPNLYWYRQAAGRGLQLLFYSVGIGQISSEVPQNLSASRPQDRQFILSSKKLLLSDSGFYLCAWTVAGNSPLHFGNGTRLTVT.

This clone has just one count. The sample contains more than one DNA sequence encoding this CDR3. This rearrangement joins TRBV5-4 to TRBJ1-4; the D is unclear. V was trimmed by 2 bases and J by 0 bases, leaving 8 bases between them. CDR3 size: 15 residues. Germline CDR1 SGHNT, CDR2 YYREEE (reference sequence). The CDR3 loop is CASSLQGPTNEKLFF. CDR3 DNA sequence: TGTGCCAGCAGCTTACAAGGGCCAACTAATGAAAAACTGTTTTTT. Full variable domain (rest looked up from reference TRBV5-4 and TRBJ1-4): ETGVTQSPTHLIKTRGQQVTLRCSSQSGHNTVSWYQQALGQGPQFIFQYYREEENGRGNFPPRFSGLQFPNYSSELNVNALELDDSALYLCASSLQGPTNEKLFFGSGTQLSVL.

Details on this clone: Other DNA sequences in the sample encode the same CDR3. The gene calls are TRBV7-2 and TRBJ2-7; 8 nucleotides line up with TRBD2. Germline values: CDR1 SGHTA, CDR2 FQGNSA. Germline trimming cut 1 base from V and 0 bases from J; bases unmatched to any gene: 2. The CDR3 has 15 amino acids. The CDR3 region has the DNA TGTGCCAGCAGCTTAGAACTAGCGGCCTCCTACGAGCAGTACTTC. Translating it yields CASSLELAASYEQYF.

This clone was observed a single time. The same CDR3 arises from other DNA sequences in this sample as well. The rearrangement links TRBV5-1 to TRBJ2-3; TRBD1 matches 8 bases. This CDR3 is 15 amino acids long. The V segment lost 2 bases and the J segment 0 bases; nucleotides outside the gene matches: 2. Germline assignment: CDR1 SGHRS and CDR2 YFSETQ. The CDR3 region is CASSFGQGSTDTQYF. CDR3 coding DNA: TGCGCCAGCAGCTTTGGACAGGGAAGCACAGATACGCAGTATTTT.

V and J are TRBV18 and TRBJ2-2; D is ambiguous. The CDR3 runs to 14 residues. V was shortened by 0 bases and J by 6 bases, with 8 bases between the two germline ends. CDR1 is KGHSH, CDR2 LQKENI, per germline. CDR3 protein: CASSPPSLSGELFF. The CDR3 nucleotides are TGTGCCAGCTCACCACCCTCCTTGTCCGGGGAGCTGTTTTTT.

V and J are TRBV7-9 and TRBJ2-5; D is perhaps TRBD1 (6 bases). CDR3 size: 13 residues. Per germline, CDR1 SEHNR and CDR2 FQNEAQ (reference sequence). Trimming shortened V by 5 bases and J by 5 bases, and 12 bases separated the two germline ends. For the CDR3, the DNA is TGTGCCAGCAGCACTGGGGGCGCCGAGACCCAGTACTTC. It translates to CASSTGGAETQYF.

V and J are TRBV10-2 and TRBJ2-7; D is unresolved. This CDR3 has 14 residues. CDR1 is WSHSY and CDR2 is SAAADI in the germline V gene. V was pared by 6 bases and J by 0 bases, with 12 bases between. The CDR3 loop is CASRAQEFSYEQYF. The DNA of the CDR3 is TGCGCCAGCAGAGCCCAGGAGTTCTCCTACGAGCAGTACTTC.

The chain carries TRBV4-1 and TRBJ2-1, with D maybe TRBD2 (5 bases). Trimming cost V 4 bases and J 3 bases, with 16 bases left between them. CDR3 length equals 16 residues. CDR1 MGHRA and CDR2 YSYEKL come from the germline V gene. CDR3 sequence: CASSPYGEGSYNEQFF. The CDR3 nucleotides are TGCGCCAGCAGCCCCTACGGCGAGGGCAGCTACAATGAGCAGTTCTTC.

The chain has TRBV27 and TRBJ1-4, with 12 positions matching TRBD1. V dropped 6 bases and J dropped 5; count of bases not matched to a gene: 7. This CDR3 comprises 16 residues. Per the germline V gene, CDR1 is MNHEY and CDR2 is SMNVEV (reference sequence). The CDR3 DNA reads TGTGCCAGCAGGTCCGGGACAGGGGGCGCGAATGAAAAACTGTTTTTT. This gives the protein CASRSGTGGANEKLFF.

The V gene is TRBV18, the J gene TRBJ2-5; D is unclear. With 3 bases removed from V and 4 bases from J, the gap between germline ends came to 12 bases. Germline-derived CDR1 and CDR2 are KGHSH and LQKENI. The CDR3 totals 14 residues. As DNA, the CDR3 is TGTGCCAGCTCACCGCCCGGCGTCCCAGAGACCCAGTACTTC. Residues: CASSPPGVPETQYF.

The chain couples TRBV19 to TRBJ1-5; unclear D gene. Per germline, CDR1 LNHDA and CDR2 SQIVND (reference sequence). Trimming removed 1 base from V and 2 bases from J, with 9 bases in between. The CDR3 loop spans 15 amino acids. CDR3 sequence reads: CASSIGKAGNQPQHF. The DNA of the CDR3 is TGTGCCAGTAGTATAGGAAAAGCGGGCAATCAGCCCCAGCATTTT.

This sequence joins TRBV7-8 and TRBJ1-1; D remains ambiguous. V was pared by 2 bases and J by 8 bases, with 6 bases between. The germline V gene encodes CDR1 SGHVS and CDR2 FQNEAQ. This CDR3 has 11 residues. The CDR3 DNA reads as TGTGCCAGCAGCTTATACGAAGAAGCTTTCTTT. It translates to CASSLYEEAFF.

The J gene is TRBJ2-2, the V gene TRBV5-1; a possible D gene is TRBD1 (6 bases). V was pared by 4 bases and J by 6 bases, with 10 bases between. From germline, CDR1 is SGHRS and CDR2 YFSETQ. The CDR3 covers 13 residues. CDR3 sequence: CASSPQGAGELFF. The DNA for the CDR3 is TGCGCCAGCAGCCCACAGGGAGCCGGGGAGCTGTTTTTT.

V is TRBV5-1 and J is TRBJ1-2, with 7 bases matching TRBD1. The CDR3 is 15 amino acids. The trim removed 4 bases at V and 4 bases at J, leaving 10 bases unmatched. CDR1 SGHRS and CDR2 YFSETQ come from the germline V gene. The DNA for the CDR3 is TGCGCCAGCAGCGAGGGCCAAGGGGGCATCTATGGCTACACCTTC. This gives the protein CASSEGQGGIYGYTF.

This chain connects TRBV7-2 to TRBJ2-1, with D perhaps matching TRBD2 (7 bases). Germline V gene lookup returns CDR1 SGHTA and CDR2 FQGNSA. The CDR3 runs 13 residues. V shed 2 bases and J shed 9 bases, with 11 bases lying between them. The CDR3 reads CASSLHREGEQFF. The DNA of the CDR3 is TGTGCCAGCAGCTTACACAGGGAGGGTGAGCAGTTCTTC.

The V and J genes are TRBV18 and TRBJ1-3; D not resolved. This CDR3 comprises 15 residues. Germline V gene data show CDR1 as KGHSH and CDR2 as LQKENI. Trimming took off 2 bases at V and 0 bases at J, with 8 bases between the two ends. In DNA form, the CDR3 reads TGTGCCAGCTCACCAGGGGAACGCTCTGGAAACACCATATATTTT. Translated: CASSPGERSGNTIYF.

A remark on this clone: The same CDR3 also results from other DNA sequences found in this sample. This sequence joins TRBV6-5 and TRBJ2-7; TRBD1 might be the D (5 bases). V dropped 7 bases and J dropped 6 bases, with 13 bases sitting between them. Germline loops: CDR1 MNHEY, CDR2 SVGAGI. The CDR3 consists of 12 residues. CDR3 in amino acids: CASTQGAGEQYF. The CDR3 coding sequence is TGTGCCAGCACCCAGGGTGCAGGCGAGCAGTACTTC.